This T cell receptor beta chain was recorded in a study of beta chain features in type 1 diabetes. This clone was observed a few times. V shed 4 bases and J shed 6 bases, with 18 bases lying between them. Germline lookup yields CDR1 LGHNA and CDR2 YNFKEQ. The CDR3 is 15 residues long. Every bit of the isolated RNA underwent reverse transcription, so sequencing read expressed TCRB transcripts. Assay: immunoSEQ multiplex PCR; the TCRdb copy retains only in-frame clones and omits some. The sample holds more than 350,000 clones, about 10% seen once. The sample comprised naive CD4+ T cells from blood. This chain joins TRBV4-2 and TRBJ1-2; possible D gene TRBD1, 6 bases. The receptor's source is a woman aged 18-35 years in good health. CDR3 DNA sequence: TGTGCCAGCAGCCCCGCAGGGGCCGCAAATCATGGCTACACCTTC. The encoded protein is CASSPAGAANHGYTF.